This T cell receptor beta chain is from a study of T cell clones after liver transplantation. Study-level information: Patients counted as tolerant after at least one year off all immunosuppression, enzymes not exceeding twice normal.

The protocol was immunoSEQ multiplex PCR, while the TCRdb copy is restricted to in-frame clones and leaves out a portion. The profile shows some 40,000 clones, 86% of them singletons. The CDR3 sequence is 15 residues long. The receptor comes from a human patient who received a liver transplant. Certain T cells may be donor cells from the graft. The input for sequencing was CD4+ T cells from blood, taken 24 months after liver transplant. The V and J genes are TRBV21-1 and TRBJ1-2; the D segment call TRBD1 is taken from the table without a DNA check. TRBV21-1 counts as a pseudogene. This CDR3 is CASTLGDRGMYGYTF. The CDR3 DNA sequence: TGTGCCAGCACCCTCGGCGACAGGGGTATGTATGGCTACACCTTC.